This TCR beta chain was recorded in a study of T cells after yellow fever vaccination. Study conclusions and caveats: Researchers noted that a small share of clonotypes showed up in both CD4 and CD8 compartments. The study noted that FACS-sorted repertoires could contain abundant clonotypes contaminating from the bulk population.

In its sample, this clonotype was seen many times. Its antigen is as yet unknown. The authors made TCR cDNA by 5'RACE template switching, adding a universal primer site and UMIs. TCRdb processed the 5' RACE reads anew with MiXCR; each CDR3 protein has one entry. The repertoire holds 450,000 to 550,000 distinct CDR3 sequences, with about a fifth as singletons. V was clipped by 3 bases and J by 5 bases, with 7 bases between them. This CDR3 comprises 12 residues. This specimen consisted of PBMCs, obtained more than 20 days after the first yellow fever vaccination. This sequence joins TRBV12-3 or TRBV12-4 and TRBJ1-2; D is unresolved. This receptor was obtained from a man aged 18 to 29 who received the YFV17D yellow fever vaccine. CDR3 amino acids: CASSFSYYGYTF. CDR3 in DNA: TGTGCCAGCAGTTTCTCTTATTATGGCTACACCTTC.